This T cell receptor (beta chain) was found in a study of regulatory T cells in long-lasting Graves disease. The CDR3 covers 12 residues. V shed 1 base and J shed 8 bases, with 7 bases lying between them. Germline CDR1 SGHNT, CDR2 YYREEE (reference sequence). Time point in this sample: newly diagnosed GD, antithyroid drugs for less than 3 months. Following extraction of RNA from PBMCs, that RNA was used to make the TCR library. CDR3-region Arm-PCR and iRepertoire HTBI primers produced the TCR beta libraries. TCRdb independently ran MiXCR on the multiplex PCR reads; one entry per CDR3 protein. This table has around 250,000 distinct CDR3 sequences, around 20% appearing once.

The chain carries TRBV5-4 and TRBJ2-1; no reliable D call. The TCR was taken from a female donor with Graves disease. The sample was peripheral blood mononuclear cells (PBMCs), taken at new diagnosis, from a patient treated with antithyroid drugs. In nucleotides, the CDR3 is TGTGCCAGCAGCTTGCCGGCCTATGAGCAGTTCTTC. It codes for CASSLPAYEQFF.